Below, one T cell receptor (beta chain) is given with its context. Its antigen remains unidentified. The sample holds no much larger clone one base away, and base qualities are not on file. According to the study, the label for this sample's time point signals: baseline, week 1 (first vaccination visit). This sample's treatment or condition label indicates: pre-vaccination baseline after standard-of-care therapy. All donors had newly diagnosed IDH1-mutant astrocytomas of WHO grade 3 or 4 that showed loss of nuclear ATRX. The samples were drawn from NOA16, a multicentre, single-arm, open-label phase I trial in Germany that tested a mutant IDH1 peptide vaccine in humans for the first time. For immunogenicity testing, the blood drawn at visit V03 was used as the baseline sample. The DNeasy Blood and Tissue Kit was used to extract genomic DNA from EDTA blood for TCRB sequencing. The CDR3 has 13 amino acids, counting the end cysteine and phenylalanine. Here the CDR3 DNA is all that survives: 39 bases in frame from base 1. Relative to germline, V is missing 7 bases and J is missing 3 bases, with 4 bases of the junction outside any gene match. According to the germline V gene, CDR1 reads SGHTA and CDR2 reads FQGNSA.

This sample is part of a study of a mutant IDH1 vaccine in newly diagnosed glioma (dated by TCRdb to the early 2020s). Background for the entire study: Of the roughly 34 treated patients, approximately 62% were male and approximately 38% were female, and the mean age was approximately 40 years. Prior to enrollment, patients had been given standard therapy consisting of radiotherapy alone, temozolomide alone, or radiochemotherapy with temozolomide, with the combination given to most patients. Peripheral blood samples were drawn at six visits, namely V03 (baseline), V05, V07, V10, V12 and V13. For exploratory analyses, longitudinal TCRB deep sequencing was carried out in under 30 treated patients wherever samples were available. What the work shows at the level of the full study, not this receptor alone: No apparent relationship was observed between pseudoprogression and alterations in the top peripheral T cell clonotypes detected by TCRB sequencing. Selection of PBMC samples for TCRB deep sequencing was based on availability. It was noted by the authors that analyses of patient blood samples could not be reproduced owing to sample limitations. Immune responses induced by the vaccine were seen in roughly 95% of patients across multiple MHC alleles.

The library was built by means of the immunoSEQ multiplex PCR assay. Rearranged TCR beta chain sequences were amplified with the hsTCRB Kit following the manufacturer's protocol. TCRB libraries were sequenced on an Illumina MiSeq. The authors processed their data as follows. The kit vendor's proprietary platform handled demultiplexing, trimming and gene mapping. TCRdb mirrors the immuneACCESS table, restricted to in-frame sequences. Some clones are absent from its copies; in checked studies, under half trace to an unresolved V gene, and the reason for the others is unknown. The V and J calls and clone size are taken from that table; D and trimming were inferred from the DNA. The sample profile shows around 30,000 clones; about 80% of them were found once. Approximately 9.4% of the sample is in the top ten clones.

The sequences come from peripheral blood mononuclear cells (PBMCs), collected from a glioma patient treated with radiotherapy, temozolomide or both. Rearrangement joined TRBV7-2 to TRBJ2-3; 7 central bases correspond to TRBD2. This sequence originates from a man in his fifties with glioma. Some clones in this sample may be carry-over from other donors' samples. Read as DNA, the sequence is TGTGCCAGCAAATTGGGGGGGACAGATACGCAGTATTTT. The resulting protein is CASKLGGTDTQYF.